This note documents a single T cell receptor beta chain sequence. Antigen unknown. The source of the sample is a study of cytomegalovirus exposure and HLA in healthy donors. This CDR3 has 14 residues. Per germline, CDR1 SGHDT and CDR2 YYEEEE. J gave up 9 bases and V 1 base, and 8 bases lay outside the gene matches. 60 Vbeta and 13 Jbeta primers were used in PCR. Sequencing used immunoSEQ multiplex PCR; TCRdb keeps in-frame clones, though not all of them. In the table there are over 70,000 clones, about 70% of which are singletons. General observations from the study: When a later analysis compared HLA-associated TCR beta chains with equally common others, the HLA-associated chains turned out to be more clonally expanded and to have lower generation probabilities. In presence/absence analyses, roughly uniform sequencing depth across donors was assumed. A prior analysis recorded that most TCR beta V segments were productive about 87% or about 30% of the time. Upon later analysis, TCR association rates were observed to vary by HLA locus, being highest for DRB1 and lowest for HLA-C.

The receptor comes from a man aged 25 to 45 in good health and CMV-seronegative. The chain is built from TRBV5-6 and TRBJ2-5; 8 nucleotides align to TRBD1. Sequenced: PBMCs. Written as DNA, the CDR3 is TGTGCCAGCAGCTTGTACAGGGGGGCGGTGGCCCAGTACTTC. As protein: CASSLYRGAVAQYF.